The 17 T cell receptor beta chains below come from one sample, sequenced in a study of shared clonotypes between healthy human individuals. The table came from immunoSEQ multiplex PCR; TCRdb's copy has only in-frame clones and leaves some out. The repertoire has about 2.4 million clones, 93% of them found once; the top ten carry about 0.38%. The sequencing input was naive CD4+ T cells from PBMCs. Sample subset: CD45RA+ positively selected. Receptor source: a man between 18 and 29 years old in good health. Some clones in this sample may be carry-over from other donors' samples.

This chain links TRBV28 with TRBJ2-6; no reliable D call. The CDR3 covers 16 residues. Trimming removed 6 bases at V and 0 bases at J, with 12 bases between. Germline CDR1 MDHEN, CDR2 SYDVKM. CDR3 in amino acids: CASSSRWGSGANVLTF. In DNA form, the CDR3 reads TGTGCCAGCAGCTCAAGATGGGGCTCTGGGGCCAACGTCCTGACTTTC.

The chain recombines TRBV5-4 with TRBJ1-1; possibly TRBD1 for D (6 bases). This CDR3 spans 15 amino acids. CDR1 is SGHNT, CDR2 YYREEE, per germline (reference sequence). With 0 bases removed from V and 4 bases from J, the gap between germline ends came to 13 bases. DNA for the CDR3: TGTGCCAGCAGCTTGGCAGGGGAGGTTAGCACTGAAGCTTTCTTT. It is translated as CASSLAGEVSTEAFF.

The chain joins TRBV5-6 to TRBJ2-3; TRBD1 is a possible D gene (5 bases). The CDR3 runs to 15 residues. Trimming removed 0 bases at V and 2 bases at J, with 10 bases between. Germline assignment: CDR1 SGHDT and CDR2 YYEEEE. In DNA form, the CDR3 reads TGTGCCAGCAGCTTGGCTGGACAAGCCACAGATACGCAGTATTTT. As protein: CASSLAGQATDTQYF.

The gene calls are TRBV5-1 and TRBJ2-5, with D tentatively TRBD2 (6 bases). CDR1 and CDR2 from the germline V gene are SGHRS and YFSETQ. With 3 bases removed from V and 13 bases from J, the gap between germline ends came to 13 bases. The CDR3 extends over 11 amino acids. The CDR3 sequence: CASSWGDWLYF. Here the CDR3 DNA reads TGCGCCAGCAGCTGGGGGGATTGGCTGTACTTC.

The CDR3 coding sequence is TGTGCCAGCAGTAGAGCGGGACTCTCCACAGATACGCAGTATTTT. Translating it yields CASSRAGLSTDTQYF. The chain joins TRBV6-5 to TRBJ2-3; TRBD2 matches at 7 bases. The CDR3 sequence is 15 residues long. V gave up 5 bases and J gave up 2 bases; unmatched junction bases: 7. Germline assignment: CDR1 MNHEY and CDR2 SVGAGI.

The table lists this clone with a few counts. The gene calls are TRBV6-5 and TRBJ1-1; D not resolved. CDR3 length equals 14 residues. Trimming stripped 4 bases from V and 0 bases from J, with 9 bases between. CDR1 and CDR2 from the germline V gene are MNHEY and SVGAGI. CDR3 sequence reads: CASSSEQLNTEAFF. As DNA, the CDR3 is TGTGCCAGCAGTTCCGAACAGTTGAACACTGAAGCTTTCTTT.

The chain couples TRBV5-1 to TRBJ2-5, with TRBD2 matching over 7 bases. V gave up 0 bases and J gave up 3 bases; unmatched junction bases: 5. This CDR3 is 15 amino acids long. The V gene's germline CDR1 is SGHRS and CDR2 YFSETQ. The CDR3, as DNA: TGCGCCAGCAGCTTGGGGACTAGGAAGGAAGAGACCCAGTACTTC. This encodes CASSLGTRKEETQYF.

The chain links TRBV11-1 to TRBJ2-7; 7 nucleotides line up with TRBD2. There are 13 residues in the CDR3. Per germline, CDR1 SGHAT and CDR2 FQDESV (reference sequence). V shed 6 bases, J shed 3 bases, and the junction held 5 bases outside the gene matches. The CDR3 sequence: CASSSRGIYEQYF. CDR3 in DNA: TGTGCCAGCAGTTCGCGGGGGATCTACGAGCAGTACTTC.

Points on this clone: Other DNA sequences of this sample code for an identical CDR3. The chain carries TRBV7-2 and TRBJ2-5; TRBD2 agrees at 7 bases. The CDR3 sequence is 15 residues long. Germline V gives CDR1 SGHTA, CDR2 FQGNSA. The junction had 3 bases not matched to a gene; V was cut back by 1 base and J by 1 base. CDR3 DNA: TGTGCCAGCAGCTTAGTAGCGGGCTCCCAAGAGACCCAGTACTTC. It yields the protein CASSLVAGSQETQYF.

Here the CDR3 reads CASSPPPGPLRAGANVLTF. The DNA of the CDR3 is TGTGCCAGCAGTCCCCCTCCCGGACCGTTGCGGGCTGGGGCCAACGTCCTGACTTTC. The chain uses TRBV27 and TRBJ2-6, with D possibly being TRBD2 (5 bases). The CDR3 contains 19 residues. Trimming stripped 5 bases from V and 2 bases from J, with 22 bases between. Germline V gene lookup returns CDR1 MNHEY and CDR2 SMNVEV (reference sequence).

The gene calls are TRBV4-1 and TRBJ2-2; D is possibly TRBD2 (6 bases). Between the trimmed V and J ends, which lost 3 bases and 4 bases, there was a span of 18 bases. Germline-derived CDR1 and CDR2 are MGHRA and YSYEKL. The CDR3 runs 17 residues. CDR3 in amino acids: CASSHPMALASTGELFF. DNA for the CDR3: TGCGCCAGCAGCCACCCCATGGCCCTAGCGTCCACCGGGGAGCTGTTTTTT.

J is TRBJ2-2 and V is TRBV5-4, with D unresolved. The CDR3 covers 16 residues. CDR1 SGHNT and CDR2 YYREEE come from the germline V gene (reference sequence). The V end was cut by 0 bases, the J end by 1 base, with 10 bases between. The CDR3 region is CASSLVLGMNTGELFF. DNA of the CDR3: TGTGCCAGCAGCTTGGTATTAGGGATGAACACCGGGGAGCTGTTTTTT.

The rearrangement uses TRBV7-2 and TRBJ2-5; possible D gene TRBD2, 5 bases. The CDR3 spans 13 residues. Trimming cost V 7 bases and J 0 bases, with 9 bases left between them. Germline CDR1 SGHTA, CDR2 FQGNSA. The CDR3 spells CASKRRDQETQYF. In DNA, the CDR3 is TGTGCCAGCAAGCGGCGGGACCAAGAGACCCAGTACTTC.

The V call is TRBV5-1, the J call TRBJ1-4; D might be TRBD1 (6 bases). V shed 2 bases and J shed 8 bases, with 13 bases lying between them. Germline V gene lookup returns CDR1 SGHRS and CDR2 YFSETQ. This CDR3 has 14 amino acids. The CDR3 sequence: CASSFVPGGEKLFF. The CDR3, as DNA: TGCGCCAGCAGCTTTGTACCGGGGGGCGAAAAACTGTTTTTT.

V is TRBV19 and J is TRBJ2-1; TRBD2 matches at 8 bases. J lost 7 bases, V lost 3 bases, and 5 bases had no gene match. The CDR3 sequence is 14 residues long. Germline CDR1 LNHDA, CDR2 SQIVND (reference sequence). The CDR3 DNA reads TGTGCCAGTAGTATCGTCGGGACTAGTAATGAGCAGTTCTTC. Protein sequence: CASSIVGTSNEQFF.

The CDR3 bases are TGTGCCAGCAGTTTATTGATAGGGGGTGAAGCTTTCTTT. It yields the protein CASSLLIGGEAFF. The chain recombines TRBV28 with TRBJ1-1; perhaps TRBD1 as D (6 bases). Germline V lookup: CDR1 MDHEN, CDR2 SYDVKM. Trimming cost V 1 base and J 7 bases, with 10 bases left between them. This CDR3 has 13 residues.

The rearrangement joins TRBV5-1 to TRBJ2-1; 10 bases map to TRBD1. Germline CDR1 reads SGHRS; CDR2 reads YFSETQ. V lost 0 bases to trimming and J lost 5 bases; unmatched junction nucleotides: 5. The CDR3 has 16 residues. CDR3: CASSLAEGQGNNEQFF. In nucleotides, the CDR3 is TGCGCCAGCAGCTTGGCCGAGGGACAGGGGAACAATGAGCAGTTCTTC.